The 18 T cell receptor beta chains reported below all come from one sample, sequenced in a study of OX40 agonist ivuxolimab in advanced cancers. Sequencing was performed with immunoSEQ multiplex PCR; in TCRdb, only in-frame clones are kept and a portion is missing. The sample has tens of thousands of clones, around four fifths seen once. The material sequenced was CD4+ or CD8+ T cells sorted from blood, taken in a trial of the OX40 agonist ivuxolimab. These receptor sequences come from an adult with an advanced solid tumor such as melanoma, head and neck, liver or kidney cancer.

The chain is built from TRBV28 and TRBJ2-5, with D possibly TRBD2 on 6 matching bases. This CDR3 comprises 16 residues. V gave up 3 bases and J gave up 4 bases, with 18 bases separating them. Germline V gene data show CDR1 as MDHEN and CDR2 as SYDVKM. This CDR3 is CASSFAGRGDRETQYF. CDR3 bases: TGTGCCAGCAGTTTTGCGGGGCGTGGGGATCGAGAGACCCAGTACTTC.

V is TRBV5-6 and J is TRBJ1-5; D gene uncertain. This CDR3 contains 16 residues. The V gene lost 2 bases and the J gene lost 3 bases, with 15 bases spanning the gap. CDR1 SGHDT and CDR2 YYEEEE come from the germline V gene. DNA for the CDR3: TGTGCCAGCAGCTTCCGGACGGTAGAGCCCAATCAGCCCCAGCATTTT. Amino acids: CASSFRTVEPNQPQHF.

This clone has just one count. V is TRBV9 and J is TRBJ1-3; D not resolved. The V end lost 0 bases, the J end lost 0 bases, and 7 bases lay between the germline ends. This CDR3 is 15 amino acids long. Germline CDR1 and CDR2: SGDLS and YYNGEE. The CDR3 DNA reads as TGTGCCAGCAGCGTAGTGGCAGACTCTGGAAACACCATATATTTT. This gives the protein CASSVVADSGNTIYF.

The CDR3 region is CASSSPGVSYEQYF. The CDR3 DNA sequence: TGTGCCAGCAGTTCCCCAGGGGTCTCCTACGAGCAGTACTTC. This chain uses TRBV28 with TRBJ2-7; D is possibly TRBD1 (6 bases). CDR3 length: 14 amino acids. V lost 4 bases and J 0 bases, leaving 10 bases between the germline ends. The germline gives CDR1 MDHEN, CDR2 SYDVKM.

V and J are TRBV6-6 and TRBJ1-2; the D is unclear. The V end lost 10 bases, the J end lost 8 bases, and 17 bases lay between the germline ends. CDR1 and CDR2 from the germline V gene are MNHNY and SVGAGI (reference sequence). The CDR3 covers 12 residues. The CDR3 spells CATRKSSEGYTF. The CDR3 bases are TGTGCCACCCGAAAGAGCAGTGAAGGCTACACCTTC.

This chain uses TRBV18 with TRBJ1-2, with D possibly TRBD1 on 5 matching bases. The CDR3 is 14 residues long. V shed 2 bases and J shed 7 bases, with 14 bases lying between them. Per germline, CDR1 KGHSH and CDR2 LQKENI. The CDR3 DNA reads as TGTGCCAGCTCACCAGGGGAGACAGTCTCTGGCTACACCTTC. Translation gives CASSPGETVSGYTF.

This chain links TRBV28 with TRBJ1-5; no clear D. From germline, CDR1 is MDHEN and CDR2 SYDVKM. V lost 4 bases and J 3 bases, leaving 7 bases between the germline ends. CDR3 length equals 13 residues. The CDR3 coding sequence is TGTGCCAGCAGTTATGGGGTCAATCAGCCCCAGCATTTT. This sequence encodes CASSYGVNQPQHF.

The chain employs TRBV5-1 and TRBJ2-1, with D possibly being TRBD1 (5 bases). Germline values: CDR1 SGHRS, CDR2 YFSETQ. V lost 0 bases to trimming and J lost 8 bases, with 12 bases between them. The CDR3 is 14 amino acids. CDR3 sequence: CASSLGGLGDEQFF. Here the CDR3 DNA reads TGCGCCAGCAGCTTGGGGGGCCTTGGAGATGAGCAGTTCTTC. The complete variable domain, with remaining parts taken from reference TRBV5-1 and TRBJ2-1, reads KAGVTQTPRYLIKTRGQQVTLSCSPISGHRSVSWYQQTPGQGLQFLFEYFSETQRNKGNFPGRFSGRQFSNSRSEMNVSTLELGDSALYLCASSLGGLGDEQFFGPGTRLTVL.

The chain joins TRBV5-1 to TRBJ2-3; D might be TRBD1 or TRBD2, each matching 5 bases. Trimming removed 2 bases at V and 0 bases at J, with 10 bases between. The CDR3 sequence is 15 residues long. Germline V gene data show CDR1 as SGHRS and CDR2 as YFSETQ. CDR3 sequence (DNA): TGCGCCAGCAGCTTATTCGGGGCTAGCACAGATACGCAGTATTTT. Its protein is CASSLFGASTDTQYF.

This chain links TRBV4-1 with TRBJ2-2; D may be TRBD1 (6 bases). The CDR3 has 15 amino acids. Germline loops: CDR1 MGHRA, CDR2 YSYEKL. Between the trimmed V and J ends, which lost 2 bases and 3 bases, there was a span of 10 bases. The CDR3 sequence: CASSQPDRDTGELFF. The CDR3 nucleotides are TGCGCCAGCAGCCAACCGGACAGAGACACCGGGGAGCTGTTTTTT.

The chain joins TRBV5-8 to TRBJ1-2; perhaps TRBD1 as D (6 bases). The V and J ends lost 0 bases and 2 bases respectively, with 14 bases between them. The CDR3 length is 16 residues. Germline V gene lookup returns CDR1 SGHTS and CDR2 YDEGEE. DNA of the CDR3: TGTGCCAGCAGCTTGGCACCCGGGACACTGAACTATGGCTACACCTTC. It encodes CASSLAPGTLNYGYTF.

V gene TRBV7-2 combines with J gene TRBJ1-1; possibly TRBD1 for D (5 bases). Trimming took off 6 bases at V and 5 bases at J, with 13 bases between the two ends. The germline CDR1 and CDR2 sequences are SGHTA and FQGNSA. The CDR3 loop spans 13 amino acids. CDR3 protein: CASRARVRTEAFF. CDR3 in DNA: TGTGCCAGCAGGGCCAGGGTACGGACTGAAGCTTTCTTT.

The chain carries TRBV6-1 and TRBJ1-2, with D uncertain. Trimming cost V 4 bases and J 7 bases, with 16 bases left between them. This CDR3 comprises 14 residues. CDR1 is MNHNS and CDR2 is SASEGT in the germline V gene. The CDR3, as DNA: TGTGCCAGCAGTGTTGGGATTTCGGAGCGTGGCTACACCTTC. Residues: CASSVGISERGYTF.

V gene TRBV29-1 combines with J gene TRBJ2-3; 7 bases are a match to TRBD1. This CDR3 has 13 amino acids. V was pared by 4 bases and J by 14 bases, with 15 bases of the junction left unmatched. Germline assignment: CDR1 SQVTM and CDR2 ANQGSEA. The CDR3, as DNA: TGCAGCGTTGTAACAGGGGAATCGATGGTGCGGTATTTT. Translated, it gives CSVVTGESMVRYF.

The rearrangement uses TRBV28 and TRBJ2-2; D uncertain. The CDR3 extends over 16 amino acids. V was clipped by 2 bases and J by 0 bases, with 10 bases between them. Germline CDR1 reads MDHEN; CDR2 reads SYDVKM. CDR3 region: CASSLRRLSNTGELFF. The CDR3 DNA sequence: TGTGCCAGCAGTTTACGCCGACTCTCGAACACCGGGGAGCTGTTTTTT.

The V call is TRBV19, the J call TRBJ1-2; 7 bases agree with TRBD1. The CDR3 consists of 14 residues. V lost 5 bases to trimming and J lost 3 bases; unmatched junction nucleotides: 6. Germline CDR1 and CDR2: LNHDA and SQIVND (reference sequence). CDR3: CASSLATGDYGYTF. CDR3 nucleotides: TGTGCCAGTAGTCTCGCCACAGGGGACTATGGCTACACCTTC.

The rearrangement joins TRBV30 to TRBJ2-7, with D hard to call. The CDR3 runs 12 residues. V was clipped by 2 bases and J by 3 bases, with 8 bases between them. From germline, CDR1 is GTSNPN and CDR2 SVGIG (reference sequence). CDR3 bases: TGTGCCTGGAGTAAACAGCACTACGAGCAGTACTTC. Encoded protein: CAWSKQHYEQYF. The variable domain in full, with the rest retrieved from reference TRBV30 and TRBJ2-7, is SQTIHQWPATLVQPVGSPLSLECTVEGTSNPNLYWYRQAAGRGLQLLFYSVGIGQISSEVPQNLSASRPQDRQFILSSKKLLLSDSGFYLCAWSKQHYEQYFGPGTRLTVT.

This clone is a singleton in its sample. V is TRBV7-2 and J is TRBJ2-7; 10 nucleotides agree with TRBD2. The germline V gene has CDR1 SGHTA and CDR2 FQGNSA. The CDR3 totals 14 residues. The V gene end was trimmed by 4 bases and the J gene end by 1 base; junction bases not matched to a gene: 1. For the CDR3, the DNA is TGTGCCAGCAGCTGGACTAGCGGTTCCTACGAGCAGTACTTC. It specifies CASSWTSGSYEQYF.